A selection of T cell receptor beta chains follows, all from one sample in a study of T-cell reconstitution after alpha-beta-depleted transplantation in children. TCRdb re-called the PCR reads through MiXCR, storing one row per CDR3 protein. The sample has hundreds of thousands of distinct CDR3 sequences, 20% to 30% seen once. The sequencing used PBMCs, mostly from graft donor cells, collected 360 days after TCRalphabeta/CD19-depleted stem cell transplant. The receptors were sampled from a female patient aged 2 to 10 who had a stem cell transplant for congenital amegakaryocytic thrombocytopenia, so the T cells may come from the graft donor. CDR3s include the opening cysteine and the closing phenylalanine or tryptophan. D genes are given only for firm matches. Rows may omit the clone size; those that give it use once, few, many or a size class.

TRBJ2-2	few	TRBD2	TRBV12-3/TRBV12-4	TGTGCCAGCAGTTTTCGGACTAGCGGGGGATACACCGGGGAGCTGTTTTTT	CASSFRTSGGYTGELFF
TRBJ1-1	.	.	TRBV20-1	TGCAGTGCTTCCTTGTGGGGAACTGAAGCTTTCTTT	CSASLWGTEAFF
TRBJ1-1	.	.	TRBV7-9	TGTGCCAGCAGCTTAGCGCTTTTGGCAGGCCTCCAGACAGCTTTCTTT	CASSLALLAGLQTAFF
TRBJ2-1	few	TRBD2	TRBV9	TGTGCCAGCAGCGTACTTGGACTAGCGGGGGGTAATGAGCAGTTCTTC	CASSVLGLAGGNEQFF
TRBJ1-2	.	.	TRBV5-1	TGCGCCAGCAGCTTGGTAGGGGCGTCCGGCTATGGCTACACCTTC	CASSLVGASGYGYTF
TRBJ2-4	few	.	TRBV29-1	TGCAGCGTTGAGAGGGGGGCTGAAAACATTCAGTACTTC	CSVERGAENIQYF
TRBJ2-4	many	.	TRBV5-1	TGCGCCAGCAGCTTGTCAAGCGCAACAGGGAACATTCAGTACTTC	CASSLSSATGNIQYF
TRBJ2-3	.	.	TRBV7-9	TGTGCCAGCAGAAACCGGGGGGATACGCAGTATTTT	CASRNRGDTQYF
TRBJ2-3	few	.	TRBV12-3/TRBV12-4	TGTGCCAGCAGTTACCTGGATACGCAGTATTTT	CASSYLDTQYF
TRBJ2-7	.	TRBD1	TRBV20-1	TGCAGTGCTAGAAGAAGACAGGGCGTTCTCTCCTACGAGCAGTACTTC	CSARRRQGVLSYEQYF
TRBJ2-5	.	TRBD1	TRBV12-3/TRBV12-4	TGTGCCAGCAGTCAAGGGACAGGTTGGGGCCAAGAGACCCAGTACTTC	CASSQGTGWGQETQYF
TRBJ2-1	.	.	TRBV12-3/TRBV12-4	TGTGCCAGTAACAGGGACTACAGATACAATGAGCAGTTCTTC	CASNRDYRYNEQFF
TRBJ1-6	few	.	TRBV19	TGTGCCAGTACCCGGGGGCGCGACTCACCCCTCCACTTT	CASTRGRDSPLHF
TRBJ1-2	.	.	TRBV27	TGTGCCAGCAGCCACCAGGGCAGGGACCAAAATGGCTACACCTTC	CASSHQGRDQNGYTF
TRBJ1-2	.	.	TRBV30	TGTGCCTGGAACATTTACTATGGCTACACCTTC	CAWNIYYGYTF
TRBJ2-5	.	.	TRBV20-1	TGCAGTGCTAGAGAGACTAGACAAGAGACCCAGTACTTC	CSARETRQETQYF
TRBJ2-2	few	.	TRBV7-2	TGTGCCAGCAGCTGGAGACCAAACACCGGGGAGCTGTTTTTT	CASSWRPNTGELFF
TRBJ2-1	.	.	TRBV5-1	TGCGCCAGCAGCTTTCGACTCTCCCCAGGGGTTAATGAGCAGTTCTTC	CASSFRLSPGVNEQFF
TRBJ2-1	.	.	TRBV5-1	TGCGCCAGCAGCAAAGTTGGATATGGGACTGGCTACAATGAGCAGTTCTTC	CASSKVGYGTGYNEQFF
TRBJ2-1	few	.	TRBV5-1	TGCGCCAGCAGCTTTGGCGAGCACAATGAGCAGTTCTTC	CASSFGEHNEQFF
TRBJ1-5	.	.	TRBV6-5	TGTGCCAGCAGTTTCTCCCACTATAGCAATCAGCCCCAGCATTTT	CASSFSHYSNQPQHF
TRBJ2-3	few	.	TRBV30	TGTGCCTGGGACAGAGGGGCATCGGGCACAGATACGCAGTATTTT	CAWDRGASGTDTQYF
TRBJ2-7	many	.	TRBV5-1	TGCGCCAGCAGCTTGGAAGCAGGGCCCTACGAGCAGTACTTC	CASSLEAGPYEQYF
TRBJ2-4	few	.	TRBV4-2	TGTGCCAGCAGCCAAGAGAGCTACGGAAGGGGAACCAAAAACATTCAGTACTTC	CASSQESYGRGTKNIQYF
TRBJ2-1	.	TRBD2	TRBV4-1	TGCGCCAGCAGCCGACAATTGACTAGCGCCGACAATGAGCAGTTCTTC	CASSRQLTSADNEQFF
TRBJ1-6	.	TRBD1	TRBV3-1	TGTGCCAGCAGCGGTACCGGGACAGGGGAATCACCCCTCCACTTT	CASSGTGTGESPLHF
TRBJ2-2	many	.	TRBV15	TGTGCCACCAGTACAGGGAGGAACACCGGGGAGCTGTTTTTT	CATSTGRNTGELFF
TRBJ2-2	.	.	TRBV4-2	TGTGCCAGCAGCCAAGGCCAGCCGAAGGCCGGGGAGCTGTTTTTT	CASSQGQPKAGELFF
TRBJ1-5	.	.	TRBV7-9	TGTGCCAGCAGCTTTTCGGCCGGGAAGAATCAGCCCCAGCATTTT	CASSFSAGKNQPQHF
TRBJ2-4	few	.	TRBV11-2	TGTGCCAGCAGCTACCATGGGGCGTCCCTAGCCAAAAACATTCAGTACTTC	CASSYHGASLAKNIQYF
TRBJ2-1	few	TRBD2	TRBV5-1	TGCGCCAGCAGCTTGGCCTATCTAGCGGGAGGGCCTATTAGCTCCTACAATGAGCAGTTCTTC	CASSLAYLAGGPISSYNEQFF
TRBJ2-1	.	.	TRBV10-3	TGTGCCATCAGTGGTGGGGGCGGCCCTACCAATGAGCAGTTCTTC	CAISGGGGPTNEQFF
TRBJ1-2	.	.	TRBV4-1	TGCGCCAGCAGCCAAGCAACAGCTAACTATGGCTACACCTTC	CASSQATANYGYTF
TRBJ2-7	few	.	TRBV5-1	TGCGCCAGCAGCTCGGGACATCCTAACGAGCAGTACTTC	CASSSGHPNEQYF
TRBJ1-1	few	TRBD1	TRBV7-3	TGTGCCAGCAGCTTAAGGGCCGGGACAGGGGGCAAGAACACTGAAGCTTTCTTT	CASSLRAGTGGKNTEAFF
TRBJ2-7	.	.	TRBV4-1	TGCGCCAGCAGCCTTTTGGGCGGGGGCGACGTTTACGAGCAGTACTTC	CASSLLGGGDVYEQYF
TRBJ2-7	.	.	TRBV28	TGTGTCAGCACAGGTCGCAACTCCTACGAGCAGTACTTC	CVSTGRNSYEQYF
TRBJ2-7	.	TRBD2	TRBV7-6	TGTGCCAGCAGCTTAAAGCAAGGACTAGATTCCCACGAGCAGTACTTC	CASSLKQGLDSHEQYF
TRBJ2-3	few	.	TRBV20-1	TGCAGTGCTAGGTATGCCCTCACAGATACGCAGTATTTT	CSARYALTDTQYF
TRBJ2-3	.	.	TRBV6-2/TRBV6-3	TGTGCCAGCAAAAACATACAGGGCGGGGATACGCAGTATTTT	CASKNIQGGDTQYF
TRBJ2-3	.	TRBD2	TRBV7-3	TGTGCCAGCACAGCGGGAGGTACAGATACGCAGTATTTT	CASTAGGTDTQYF
TRBJ1-6	few	.	TRBV2	TGTGCCAGCAGTGTCGAGGGAGGTAGTAATTCACCCCTCCACTTT	CASSVEGGSNSPLHF
TRBJ2-5	.	TRBD1	TRBV20-1	TGCAGTGCTAGGGGACAGGGGTGGGGAGAGACCCAGTACTTC	CSARGQGWGETQYF
TRBJ2-2	few	.	TRBV4-1	TGCGCCAGCAGCCAAGATGCTAGGACAAACACCGGGGAGCTGTTTTTT	CASSQDARTNTGELFF
TRBJ1-3	few	.	TRBV29-1	TGCAGCGTTGAAGACTCCCAGGGTGGGTTGATGAGAAACACCATATATTTT	CSVEDSQGGLMRNTIYF
TRBJ1-2	.	.	TRBV5-6	TGTGCCAGCAGCGGACCTAGGGGAGGCTACACCTTC	CASSGPRGGYTF